These 21 T cell receptor beta chains came from one sample sequenced in a study of T cells in Graves' hyperthyroidism and ophthalmopathy. TCR beta CDR3 sequences were amplified from RNA transcripts. HTBI primers were used for first-round RT-PCR of the TCR CDR3. TCRdb reprocessed the multiplex PCR reads with MiXCR, giving one entry per CDR3 protein. The profile shows fewer than 600,000 distinct CDR3 sequences, approximately 15% of them singletons. Sequencing was carried out using blood. Every receptor here comes from a woman aged 40 to 49 with Graves' hyperthyroidism.

This clonotype was seen more than once but under ten times. For the CDR3, the DNA is TGCGCCAGCAGCCTCACTGACAGCCGATATCAGCCCCAGCATTTT. Protein sequence: CASSLTDSRYQPQHF. The rearrangement links TRBV5-1 to TRBJ1-5; a possible D gene is TRBD1 (5 bases). The CDR3 consists of 15 residues. Trimming took 4 bases from V and 5 from J, leaving 16 bases between them. CDR1 SGHRS and CDR2 YFSETQ come from the germline V gene.

In its sample, this clonotype was seen many times. The chain carries TRBV13 and TRBJ2-1; 9 bases agree with TRBD2. The CDR3 extends over 15 amino acids. The J segment lost 2 bases and the V segment lost 5 bases, leaving 4 bases of the junction unmatched. The germline V gene has CDR1 PRHDT and CDR2 FYEKMQ (reference sequence). The CDR3 DNA reads as TGTGCCAGCAGCCAGCGGACTAGCGCCTACAATGAGCAGTTCTTC. Protein product: CASSQRTSAYNEQFF.

Points on this clonotype: Because the CDR3's place on the DNA is in doubt, the DNA is left out and the CDR3 is given as listed by TCRdb. The chain carries TRBV20-1 and TRBJ1-1; the table's D call, TRBD1, has no DNA check behind it. The CDR3 sequence runs 16 residues, both termini included. Germline assignment: CDR1 DFQATT and CDR2 SNEGSKA (reference sequence). CDR3 in amino acids: CSATSGQRGLGTEAFF.

The rearrangement uses TRBV19 and TRBJ2-3; 7 nucleotides match TRBD2. The CDR3 is made up of 14 amino acids. Looked up from germline, CDR1 is LNHDA and CDR2 is SQIVND (reference sequence). Trimming removed 4 bases from V and 2 bases from J; junction bases left unmatched: 3. The CDR3 bases are TGTGCCAGTAGTAGCGGGAGCTTCACAGATACGCAGTATTTT. Its translation: CASSSGSFTDTQYF. Variable domain in full (rest from reference TRBV19 and TRBJ2-3): DGGITQSPKYLFRKEGQNVTLSCEQNLNHDAMYWYRQDPGQGLRLIYYSQIVNDFQKGDIAEGYSVSREKKESFPLTVTSAQKNPTAFYLCASSSGSFTDTQYFGPGTRLTVL.

This clonotype has at least ten counts. V and J are TRBV12-3 or TRBV12-4 and TRBJ2-7, with D perhaps TRBD1 or TRBD2 (7 bases each). Trimming pared 5 bases from V and 5 bases from J, leaving 19 bases between. This CDR3 comprises 15 residues. The CDR3 region has the DNA TGTGCCAGCAGTCAACTCTACAGGGGAGGGGACGAGCAGTACTTC. Translation gives CASSQLYRGGDEQYF.

This clonotype was seen many times. The chain employs TRBV18 and TRBJ2-7; TRBD1 might be the D (6 bases). This CDR3 has 16 amino acids. Germline V lookup: CDR1 KGHSH, CDR2 LQKENI. With 3 bases removed from V and 7 bases from J, the gap between germline ends came to 22 bases. CDR3 in DNA: TGTGCCAGCTCACCCGGGACAACAGGGATCCTCGGTGAGCAGTACTTC. As protein: CASSPGTTGILGEQYF.

The chain links TRBV29-1 to TRBJ2-5, with 13 bases matching TRBD2. Germline lookup yields CDR1 SQVTM and CDR2 ANQGSEA. The CDR3 has 15 residues. The V segment lost 5 bases and the J segment 5 bases; nucleotides outside the gene matches: 8. The CDR3 DNA follows: TGCAGCGTTCCGACTAGCGGGAGGAGCCGGGAGACCCAGTACTTC. As protein: CSVPTSGRSRETQYF.

This clonotype was observed a handful of times. The chain employs TRBV28 and TRBJ1-5; D perhaps matches TRBD1 (6 bases). V lost 6 bases and J lost 4, with 13 bases in between. Germline V lookup: CDR1 MDHEN, CDR2 SYDVKM. The CDR3 has 14 residues. This CDR3 is CASSPRDTNQPQHF. In DNA, the CDR3 is TGTGCCAGCAGCCCCCGGGACACAAATCAGCCCCAGCATTTT.

This clonotype has ten or more counts. The gene calls are TRBV3-1 and TRBJ2-5; 7 bases line up with TRBD2. Trimming cost V 1 base and J 9 bases; bases outside gene matches: 8. Germline V lookup: CDR1 LGHDT, CDR2 YNNKEL (reference sequence). CDR3 size: 14 residues. The CDR3: CASSQVEVRGAQYF. In nucleotides, the CDR3 is TGTGCCAGCAGCCAAGTCGAGGTCCGGGGGGCCCAGTACTTC.

This clonotype was seen repeatedly, ten times or more. V and J are TRBV11-2 and TRBJ1-2; possible D gene TRBD1, 5 bases. CDR3 length: 17 amino acids. V lost 1 base, J lost 2 bases, and 17 bases lay in between. Germline V CDR1 and CDR2: SGHAT, FQNNGV. The CDR3 DNA follows: TGTGCCAGCAGCTTAGGTCGCGGGGGGATAACAAACTATGGCTACACCTTC. This gives the protein CASSLGRGGITNYGYTF. The whole variable domain, filled in from reference TRBV11-2 and TRBJ1-2, reads EAGVAQSPRYKIIEKRQSVAFWCNPISGHATLYWYQQILGQGPKLLIQFQNNGVVDDSQLPKDRFSAERLKGVDSTLKIQPAKLEDSAVYLCASSLGRGGITNYGYTFGSGTRLTVV.

The chain joins TRBV4-2 to TRBJ1-2; 10 bases fit TRBD1. This CDR3 region has 15 residues. Trimming cost V 2 bases and J 3 bases; bases outside gene matches: 3. Germline CDR1 and CDR2: LGHNA and YNFKEQ. CDR3 in amino acids: CASSQPGQGDYGYTF. The DNA for the CDR3 is TGTGCCAGCAGCCAACCCGGACAGGGGGACTATGGCTACACCTTC.

This chain uses TRBV15 with TRBJ2-7, with TRBD2 identical over 7 bases. The J segment lost 3 bases and the V segment lost 4 bases, leaving 9 bases of the junction unmatched. CDR3 size: 15 residues. Germline CDR1 and CDR2: LNHNV and YYDKDF (reference sequence). CDR3: CATSTGLAEIYEQYF. The CDR3 DNA reads as TGTGCCACCAGCACCGGCCTAGCGGAAATCTACGAGCAGTACTTC.

The chain couples TRBV5-6 to TRBJ2-3; D is unclear. CDR1 SGHDT and CDR2 YYEEEE come from the germline V gene. The CDR3 consists of 16 residues. Trimming took off 0 bases at V and 3 bases at J, with 14 bases between the two ends. In nucleotides, the CDR3 is TGTGCCAGCAGCTTGGGGCCTCGGCTAGGGACAGATACGCAGTATTTT. This sequence encodes CASSLGPRLGTDTQYF.

This clonotype was seen at least ten times. This chain connects TRBV20-1 to TRBJ2-1, with 8 bases matching TRBD2. V gave up 5 bases and J gave up 4 bases; unmatched junction bases: 7. Germline values: CDR1 DFQATT, CDR2 SNEGSKA (reference sequence). The CDR3 totals 14 residues. The CDR3 DNA reads TGCAGTGCTCCTCCGACTAGCGAATACAATGAGCAGTTCTTC. Translation gives CSAPPTSEYNEQFF.

The sample holds a few counts of this clonotype. This chain's CDR3 is CASSPFTGDEAFF. For the CDR3, the DNA is TGTGCCAGCAGTCCGTTCACAGGAGATGAAGCTTTCTTT. The chain couples TRBV2 to TRBJ1-1; tentatively, D is TRBD1 (5 bases). V shed 5 bases and J shed 7 bases, with 14 bases lying between them. The germline gives CDR1 SNHLY, CDR2 FYNNEI. This CDR3 has 13 residues.

The chain couples TRBV28 to TRBJ1-4; D unclear. Germline V gives CDR1 MDHEN, CDR2 SYDVKM. Deletions cut 1 base from V and 6 bases from J, with 9 bases between. The CDR3 is made up of 14 amino acids. CDR3 nucleotides: TGTGCCAGCAGTTTATCCGGGTTGGATGAAAAACTGTTTTTT. Protein sequence: CASSLSGLDEKLFF.

The V gene is TRBV7-2, the J gene TRBJ1-1; D is undetermined. With 4 bases removed from V and 4 bases from J, the gap between germline ends came to 7 bases. This CDR3 comprises 12 residues. CDR1 is SGHTA and CDR2 is FQGNSA in the germline V gene. In DNA form, the CDR3 reads TGTGCCAGCAGCTGGGCGCGCACTGAAGCTTTCTTT. It specifies CASSWARTEAFF.

Notes on this clonotype: Just one base apart from a much larger clone, this may be a read error. This chain connects TRBV27 to TRBJ2-3; no clear D. This CDR3 spans 11 amino acids. Germline CDR1 MNHEY, CDR2 SMNVEV (reference sequence). CDR3 DNA: TGTACCAGCAGTTTTAAGGATACGCAGTATTTT. This codes for CTSSFKDTQYF.

This clonotype has at least ten counts. Compared with germline, one end of the junction differs, possibly owing to a read error. V and J are TRBV2 and TRBJ1-1, with D possibly matching TRBD1 (6 bases). The CDR3 is made up of 14 amino acids. Germline V gene lookup returns CDR1 SNHLY and CDR2 FYNNEI. CDR3 loop: CASSVRTETTKAFF. In nucleotides, the CDR3 is TGTGCCAGCAGCGTCAGGACAGAAACCACTAAAGCTTTCTTT.

The genes are TRBV6-1 and TRBJ2-3, with 10 bases lining up with TRBD1. The J segment lost 5 bases and the V segment lost 5 bases, leaving 7 bases of the junction unmatched. The CDR3 is made up of 15 amino acids. Germline CDR1 MNHNS, CDR2 SASEGT. The CDR3 DNA follows: TGTGCCAGCAGTCAGGGACAGGGGAGTAGAGATACGCAGTATTTT. This translates into CASSQGQGSRDTQYF.

This clonotype was observed a few times. The rearrangement uses TRBV28 and TRBJ1-1; tentative D call: TRBD1 (6 bases). The V gene's germline CDR1 is MDHEN and CDR2 SYDVKM. This CDR3 spans 14 amino acids. The V gene lost 8 bases and the J gene lost 1 base, with 14 bases spanning the gap. The CDR3 protein is CASLVGGGNTEAFF. CDR3 nucleotide sequence: TGTGCCAGCTTAGTGGGAGGGGGGAACACTGAAGCTTTCTTT.